Listed below are T cell receptor beta chains from one sample, sequenced in a study of control samples from healthy donors and cancer patients. The method was immunoSEQ multiplex PCR; TCRdb's version includes in-frame clones alone and lacks a portion of them. The sample has approximately 150,000 clones; 70% to 90% are singletons. Sequenced input: blood. These receptors were collected from a man aged 18-30 years in good health. Both conserved end residues are part of each CDR3. The D gene is left open where the match is weak. Some rows have no size entry. The others give once, few or many, or a class for an expanded clone.

J gene: TRBJ1-5; clone size: -; V gene: TRBV28; D gene: -; CDR3 DNA: TGTGCCAGCAACCTCTTAAGGACGGTGGACGGACAGCCCCAGCATTTT; CDR3 protein: CASNLLRTVDGQPQHF
J gene: TRBJ2-7; clone size: -; V gene: TRBV6-5; D gene: -; CDR3 DNA: TGTGCCAGCAGTTTACCCGGGTCAGTATCCTACGAGCAGTACTTC; CDR3 protein: CASSLPGSVSYEQYF
J gene: TRBJ1-6; clone size: -; V gene: TRBV23-1; D gene: -; CDR3 DNA: TGCGCCAGCAGTCCGACCCTCCTACCCCTCCACTTT; CDR3 protein: CASSPTLLPLHF
J gene: TRBJ2-7; clone size: -; V gene: TRBV12-3/TRBV12-4; D gene: TRBD1; CDR3 DNA: TGTGCCAGCAGCGCCGGGACAGGCTACGAGCAGTACTTC; CDR3 protein: CASSAGTGYEQYF
J gene: TRBJ1-2; clone size: few; V gene: TRBV5-6; D gene: TRBD1; CDR3 DNA: TGTGCCAGCAGCCCCGGGACAGGGCTCAGTGGCTACACCTTC; CDR3 protein: CASSPGTGLSGYTF
J gene: TRBJ2-3; clone size: -; V gene: TRBV30; D gene: -; CDR3 DNA: TGTGCCTGGTCGCCCGACGAGGCCGGGCCAGATACGCAGTATTTT; CDR3 protein: CAWSPDEAGPDTQYF
J gene: TRBJ2-7; clone size: once; V gene: TRBV28; D gene: -; CDR3 DNA: TGTGCCAGCAGTTTACCAGACCCCTACGAGCAGTACTTC; CDR3 protein: CASSLPDPYEQYF
J gene: TRBJ2-4; clone size: -; V gene: TRBV20-1; D gene: -; CDR3 DNA: TGCAGTGCTAGGTCCCGGGACATTCAGTACTTC; CDR3 protein: CSARSRDIQYF
J gene: TRBJ2-2; clone size: -; V gene: TRBV28; D gene: -; CDR3 DNA: TGTGCCAGCAGTTTCAAGGGGGACACCGGGGAGCTGTTTTTT; CDR3 protein: CASSFKGDTGELFF
J gene: TRBJ1-2; clone size: -; V gene: TRBV2; D gene: -; CDR3 DNA: TGTGCCAGCAGCCCAGAGTTAGCTAACTATGGCTACACCTTC; CDR3 protein: CASSPELANYGYTF
J gene: TRBJ1-2; clone size: -; V gene: TRBV6-1; D gene: -; CDR3 DNA: TGTGCCAGCAGTGAAGTAGGGGCTGGCTACACCTTC; CDR3 protein: CASSEVGAGYTF
J gene: TRBJ1-4; clone size: -; V gene: TRBV7-9; D gene: -; CDR3 DNA: TGTGCCAGCAGCCGGCGGGGCCGGGAAAAACTGTTTTTT; CDR3 protein: CASSRRGREKLFF
J gene: TRBJ2-5; clone size: once; V gene: TRBV15; D gene: TRBD1; CDR3 DNA: TGTGCCACCAGCAGAGGGTCAGGGGGCGAGGAGACCCAGTACTTC; CDR3 protein: CATSRGSGGEETQYF
J gene: TRBJ1-2; clone size: -; V gene: TRBV6-6; D gene: -; CDR3 DNA: TGTGCCAGCAGTTACACCGGGGAAGGGAGGAGGGGCTACACCTTC; CDR3 protein: CASSYTGEGRRGYTF
J gene: TRBJ1-2; clone size: -; V gene: TRBV7-8; D gene: -; CDR3 DNA: TGTGCCAGCAGCAGAGCCCAGAGAGGGCCTAACTATGGCTACACCTTC; CDR3 protein: CASSRAQRGPNYGYTF
J gene: TRBJ2-1; clone size: -; V gene: TRBV6-4; D gene: TRBD1; CDR3 DNA: TGTGCCAGCAGTGACTCGGGGACAGGGTCGCGTGAGCAGTTCTTC; CDR3 protein: CASSDSGTGSREQFF
J gene: TRBJ1-4; clone size: -; V gene: TRBV3-1/TRBV3-2; D gene: -; CDR3 DNA: TGTGCCAGCAGCAGGAGGAGAAAAACTAATGAAAAACTGTTTTTT; CDR3 protein: CASSRRRKTNEKLFF
J gene: TRBJ1-1; clone size: -; V gene: TRBV7-9; D gene: -; CDR3 DNA: TGTGCCAGCAGCTCGCCCACTGAGGGGCTGAACACTGAAGCTTTCTTT; CDR3 protein: CASSSPTEGLNTEAFF
J gene: TRBJ2-5; clone size: -; V gene: TRBV10-3; D gene: TRBD1; CDR3 DNA: TGTGCCATCAGTGTAGTAGGGGGCGAGACCCAGTACTTC; CDR3 protein: CAISVVGGETQYF
J gene: TRBJ2-3; clone size: -; V gene: TRBV4-3; D gene: -; CDR3 DNA: TGCGCCAGCAGCCAAGAAGGGGTGACTAGCACAGATACGCAGTATTTT; CDR3 protein: CASSQEGVTSTDTQYF
J gene: TRBJ1-2; clone size: once; V gene: TRBV5-6; D gene: TRBD1; CDR3 DNA: TGTGCCAGCAGCCCGGGACAGAGGGATAACTATGGCTACACCTTC; CDR3 protein: CASSPGQRDNYGYTF
J gene: TRBJ1-4; clone size: -; V gene: TRBV19; D gene: -; CDR3 DNA: TGTGCCAGTAGTGATAATGAAAAACTGTTTTTT; CDR3 protein: CASSDNEKLFF
J gene: TRBJ1-5; clone size: -; V gene: TRBV29-1; D gene: -; CDR3 DNA: TGCAGCGTCAGGGACGGCAATCAGCCCCAGCATTTT; CDR3 protein: CSVRDGNQPQHF
J gene: TRBJ1-1; clone size: -; V gene: TRBV5-6; D gene: -; CDR3 DNA: TGTGCCAGCAGCTTGGGCGGTTGGTTGAACACTGAAGCTTTCTTT; CDR3 protein: CASSLGGWLNTEAFF
J gene: TRBJ1-1; clone size: -; V gene: TRBV5-6; D gene: TRBD1; CDR3 DNA: TGTGCCAGCAGCTTGCCCACAGGGGACACTGAAGCTTTCTTT; CDR3 protein: CASSLPTGDTEAFF
J gene: TRBJ2-3; clone size: once; V gene: TRBV15; D gene: -; CDR3 DNA: TGTGCCACCAGCAGAGATCCCTTGTCTAGCACAGATACGCAGTATTTT; CDR3 protein: CATSRDPLSSTDTQYF
J gene: TRBJ1-2; clone size: once; V gene: TRBV28; D gene: -; CDR3 DNA: TGTGCCAGCAGTCCCTACTCAGGGGTTGGCTACACCTTC; CDR3 protein: CASSPYSGVGYTF
J gene: TRBJ2-3; clone size: -; V gene: TRBV28; D gene: -; CDR3 DNA: TGTGCCAGCAGTTCCCCGGGGAGCACAGATACGCAGTATTTT; CDR3 protein: CASSSPGSTDTQYF
J gene: TRBJ1-1; clone size: -; V gene: TRBV28; D gene: TRBD1; CDR3 DNA: TGTGCCAGCAGTCAAGGCGGGACAGGGAACACTGAAGCTTTCTTT; CDR3 protein: CASSQGGTGNTEAFF
J gene: TRBJ2-1; clone size: -; V gene: TRBV7-2; D gene: -; CDR3 DNA: TGTGCCAGCAGCTTAGACCCTACCCTTAGCTCCTACAATGAGCAGTTCTTC; CDR3 protein: CASSLDPTLSSYNEQFF
J gene: TRBJ2-7; clone size: -; V gene: TRBV18; D gene: -; CDR3 DNA: TGTGCCAGCTCACAAGCCGACAGGATCCGGGACGAGCAGTACTTC; CDR3 protein: CASSQADRIRDEQYF
J gene: TRBJ1-6; clone size: once; V gene: TRBV7-9; D gene: TRBD1; CDR3 DNA: TGTGCCAGCAGCTTAGAGGCAGGGGGGCCAAATTCACCCCTCCACTTT; CDR3 protein: CASSLEAGGPNSPLHF
J gene: TRBJ1-1; clone size: -; V gene: TRBV9; D gene: -; CDR3 DNA: TGTGCCAGCAGCGTAGGGGTTGGTCCGTCGGGCACTGAAGCTTTCTTT; CDR3 protein: CASSVGVGPSGTEAFF
J gene: TRBJ2-7; clone size: -; V gene: TRBV5-1; D gene: -; CDR3 DNA: TGCGCCAGCAGCTTGGGCCCATCGACCCACTACGAGCAGTACTTC; CDR3 protein: CASSLGPSTHYEQYF
J gene: TRBJ1-6; clone size: -; V gene: TRBV5-4; D gene: -; CDR3 DNA: TGTGCCAGCAGCCAAGGACAGTATTCACCCCTCCACTTT; CDR3 protein: CASSQGQYSPLHF
J gene: TRBJ2-7; clone size: -; V gene: TRBV7-2; D gene: TRBD1; CDR3 DNA: TGTGCCAGCAGCTTACAGGCCCAGGGGGCGCGGGTTTACGAGCAGTACTTC; CDR3 protein: CASSLQAQGARVYEQYF
J gene: TRBJ1-4; clone size: -; V gene: TRBV12-3/TRBV12-4; D gene: -; CDR3 DNA: TGTGCCATACATGTTCCGGCTAATGAAAAACTGTTTTTT; CDR3 protein: CAIHVPANEKLFF